This note documents a single TCR beta chain sequence. CDR3 length equals 13 residues. The ends were cut back, 5 bases at V and 5 bases at J, with 12 bases in the middle. CDR1 and CDR2 from the germline V gene are SNHLY and FYNNEI. A second PCR of 7 to 11 cycles used a sample-barcoded 5' primer and a J-beta primer mix. TCRdb reanalysed the 5' RACE reads using MiXCR and keeps one entry per CDR3 protein. The sample lists more than 1.4 million distinct CDR3 sequences, 42% occurring once. These data originate in a study of blood T cells in healthy people across ages. The receptor was derived from a woman in her late teens or twenties in good health. The chain is built from TRBV2 and TRBJ2-5, with D unresolved. The material sequenced was blood. CDR3 sequence reads: CASSRTKWETQYF. The CDR3 DNA reads as TGTGCCAGCAGTCGGACCAAATGGGAGACCCAGTACTTC. Full variable domain (rest looked up from reference TRBV2 and TRBJ2-5): EPEVTQTPSHQVTQMGQEVILRCVPISNHLYFYWYRQILGQKVEFLVSFYNNEISEKSEIFDDQFSVERPDGSNFTLKIRSTKLEDSAMYFCASSRTKWETQYFGPGTRLLVL.